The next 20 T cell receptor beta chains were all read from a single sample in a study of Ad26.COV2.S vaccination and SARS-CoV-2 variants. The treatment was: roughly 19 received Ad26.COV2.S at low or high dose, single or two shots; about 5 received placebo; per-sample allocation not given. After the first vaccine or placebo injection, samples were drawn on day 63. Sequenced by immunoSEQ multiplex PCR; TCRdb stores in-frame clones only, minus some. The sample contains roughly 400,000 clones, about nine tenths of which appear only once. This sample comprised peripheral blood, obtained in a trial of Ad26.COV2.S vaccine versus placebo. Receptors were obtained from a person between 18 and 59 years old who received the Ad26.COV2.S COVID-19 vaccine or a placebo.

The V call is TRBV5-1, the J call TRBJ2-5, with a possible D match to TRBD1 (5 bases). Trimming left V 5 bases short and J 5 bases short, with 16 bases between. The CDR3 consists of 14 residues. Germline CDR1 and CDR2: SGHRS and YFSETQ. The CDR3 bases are TGCGCCAGCAGAATAGGCAGGGAAAGCGAGACCCAGTACTTC. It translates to CASRIGRESETQYF.

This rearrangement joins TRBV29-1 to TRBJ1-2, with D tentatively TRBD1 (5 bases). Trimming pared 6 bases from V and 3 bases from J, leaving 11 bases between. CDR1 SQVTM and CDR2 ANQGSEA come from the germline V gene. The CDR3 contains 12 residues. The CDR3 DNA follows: TGCAGCGTCCGGGACGGCGACTATGGCTACACCTTC. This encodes CSVRDGDYGYTF.

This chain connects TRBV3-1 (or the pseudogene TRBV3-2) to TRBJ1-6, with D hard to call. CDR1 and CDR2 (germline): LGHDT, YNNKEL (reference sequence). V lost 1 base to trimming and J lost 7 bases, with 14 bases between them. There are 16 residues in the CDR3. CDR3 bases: TGTGCCAGCAGCCAAGTGTTTGGCCCAGCAAATTCACCCCTCCACTTT. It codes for CASSQVFGPANSPLHF.

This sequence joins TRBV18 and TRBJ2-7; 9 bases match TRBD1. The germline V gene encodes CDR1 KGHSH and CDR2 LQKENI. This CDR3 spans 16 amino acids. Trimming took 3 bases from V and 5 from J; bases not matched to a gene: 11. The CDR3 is CASSPSIGTGIDEQYF. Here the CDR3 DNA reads TGTGCCAGCTCACCTTCCATAGGGACAGGGATCGACGAGCAGTACTTC.

The CDR3 nucleotides read TGTGCCTGGAGTGTACAGCGGTCTAGCGGGAGTCGGGGGGAGCTGTTTTTT. The encoded protein is CAWSVQRSSGSRGELFF. The chain is built from TRBV30 and TRBJ2-2, with 10 bases identical to TRBD2. CDR3 size: 17 residues. Germline trimming cut 0 bases from V and 8 bases from J; bases unmatched to any gene: 12. Germline CDR1 is GTSNPN and CDR2 is SVGIG (reference sequence).

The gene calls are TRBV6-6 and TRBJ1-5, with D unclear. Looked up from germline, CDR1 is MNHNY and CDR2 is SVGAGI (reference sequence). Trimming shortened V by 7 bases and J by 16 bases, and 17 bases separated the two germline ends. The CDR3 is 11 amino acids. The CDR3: CASINDGRRHF. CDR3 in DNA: TGTGCCAGCATCAACGATGGTCGCCGACATTTT.

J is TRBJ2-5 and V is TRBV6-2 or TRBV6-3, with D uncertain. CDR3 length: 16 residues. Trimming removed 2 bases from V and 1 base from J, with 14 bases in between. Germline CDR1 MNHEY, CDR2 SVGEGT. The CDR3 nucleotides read TGTGCCAGCAGTTACGCCCCAGGTGGTGGCCAAGAGACCCAGTACTTC. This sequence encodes CASSYAPGGGQETQYF.

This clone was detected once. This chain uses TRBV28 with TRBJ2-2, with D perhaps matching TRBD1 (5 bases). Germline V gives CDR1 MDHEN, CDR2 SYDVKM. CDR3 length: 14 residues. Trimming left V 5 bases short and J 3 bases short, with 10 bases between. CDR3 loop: CASSPPTDTGELFF. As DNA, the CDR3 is TGTGCCAGCAGTCCCCCGACAGACACCGGGGAGCTGTTTTTT.

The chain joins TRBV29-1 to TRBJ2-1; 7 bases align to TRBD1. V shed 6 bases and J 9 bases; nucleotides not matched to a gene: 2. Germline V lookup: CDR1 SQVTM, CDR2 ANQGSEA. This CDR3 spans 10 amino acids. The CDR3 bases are TGCAGCGTGAGGGACAGTGAGCAGTTCTTC. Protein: CSVRDSEQFF.

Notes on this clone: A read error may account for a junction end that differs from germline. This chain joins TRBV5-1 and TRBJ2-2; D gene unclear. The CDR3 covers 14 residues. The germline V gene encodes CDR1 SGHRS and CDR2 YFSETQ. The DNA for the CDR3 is TGCGCCAGCAGCTTGACCGTGAACGCCGGGGAGCTGTTTTTT. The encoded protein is CASSLTVNAGELFF. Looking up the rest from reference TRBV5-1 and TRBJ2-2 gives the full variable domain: KAGVTQTPRYLIKTRGQQVTLSCSPISGHRSVSWYQQTPGQGLQFLFEYFSETQRNKGNFPGRFSGRQFSNSRSEMNVSTLELGDSALYLCASSLTVNAGELFFGEGSRLTVL.

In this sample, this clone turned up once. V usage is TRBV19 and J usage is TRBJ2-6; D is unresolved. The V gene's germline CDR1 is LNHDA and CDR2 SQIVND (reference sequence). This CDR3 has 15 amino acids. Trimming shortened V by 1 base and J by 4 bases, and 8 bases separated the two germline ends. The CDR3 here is CASSIGGVGANVLTF. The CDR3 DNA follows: TGTGCCAGTAGTATAGGGGGTGTCGGGGCCAACGTCCTGACTTTC.

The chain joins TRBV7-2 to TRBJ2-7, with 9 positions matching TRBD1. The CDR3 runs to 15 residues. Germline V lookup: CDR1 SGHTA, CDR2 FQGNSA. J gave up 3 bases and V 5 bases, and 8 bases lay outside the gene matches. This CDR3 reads CASSPGTGSFYEQYF. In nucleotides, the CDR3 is TGTGCCAGCAGCCCTGGGACAGGGAGTTTCTACGAGCAGTACTTC.

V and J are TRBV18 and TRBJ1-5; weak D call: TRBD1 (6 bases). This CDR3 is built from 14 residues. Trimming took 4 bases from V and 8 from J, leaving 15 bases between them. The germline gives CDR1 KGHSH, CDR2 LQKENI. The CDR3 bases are TGTGCCAGCTCACGAGGGGGGACGCTGGAGCCCCAGCATTTT. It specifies CASSRGGTLEPQHF. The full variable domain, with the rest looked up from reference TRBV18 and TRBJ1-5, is NAGVMQNPRHLVRRRGQEARLRCSPMKGHSHVYWYRQLPEEGLKFMVYLQKENIIDESGMPKERFSAEFPKEGPSILRIQQVVRGDSAAYFCASSRGGTLEPQHFGDGTRLSIL.

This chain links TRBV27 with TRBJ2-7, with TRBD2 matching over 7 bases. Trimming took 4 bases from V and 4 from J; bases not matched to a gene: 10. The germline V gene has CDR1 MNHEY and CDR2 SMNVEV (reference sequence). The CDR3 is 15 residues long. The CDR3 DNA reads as TGTGCCAGCAGTTCTCTACGGGAGGCCAATTACGAGCAGTACTTC. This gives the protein CASSSLREANYEQYF.

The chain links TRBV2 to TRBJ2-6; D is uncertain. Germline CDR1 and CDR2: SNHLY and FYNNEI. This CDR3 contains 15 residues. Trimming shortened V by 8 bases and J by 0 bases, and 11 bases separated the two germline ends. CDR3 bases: TGTGCCAGCCAGAAGCCGAGCTCTGGGGCCAACGTCCTGACTTTC. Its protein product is CASQKPSSGANVLTF.

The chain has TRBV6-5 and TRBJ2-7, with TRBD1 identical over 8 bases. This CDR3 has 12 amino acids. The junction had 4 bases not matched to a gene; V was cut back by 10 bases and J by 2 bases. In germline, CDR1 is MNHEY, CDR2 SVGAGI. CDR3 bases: TGTGCCACGACGGACAGGGCCTACGAGCAGTACTTC. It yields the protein CATTDRAYEQYF.

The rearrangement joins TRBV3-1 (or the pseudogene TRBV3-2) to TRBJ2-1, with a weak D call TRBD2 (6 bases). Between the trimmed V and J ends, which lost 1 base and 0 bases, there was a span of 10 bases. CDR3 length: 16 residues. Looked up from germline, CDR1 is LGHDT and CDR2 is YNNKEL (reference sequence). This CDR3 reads CASSQGGESSYNEQFF. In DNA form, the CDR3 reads TGTGCCAGCAGCCAAGGGGGGGAGAGCTCCTACAATGAGCAGTTCTTC.

The DNA of the CDR3 is TGTGCCAGCAGAAAAGGACGGCTGCGCACCGGGGAGCTGTTTTTT. Protein: CASRKGRLRTGELFF. The V call is TRBV6-5, the J call TRBJ2-2; D uncertain. V shed 6 bases and J shed 4 bases, with 15 bases lying between them. Germline V gene data show CDR1 as MNHEY and CDR2 as SVGAGI. There are 15 residues in the CDR3.

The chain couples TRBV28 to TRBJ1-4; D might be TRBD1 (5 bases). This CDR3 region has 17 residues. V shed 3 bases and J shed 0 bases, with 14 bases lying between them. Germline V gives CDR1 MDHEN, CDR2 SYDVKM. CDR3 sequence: CASSLGLGGATNEKLFF. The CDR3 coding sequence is TGTGCCAGCAGTTTGGGACTTGGGGGAGCAACTAATGAAAAACTGTTTTTT. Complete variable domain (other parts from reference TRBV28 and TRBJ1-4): DVKVTQSSRYLVKRTGEKVFLECVQDMDHENMFWYRQDPGLGLRLIYFSYDVKMKEKGDIPEGYSVSREKKERFSLILESASTNQTSMYLCASSLGLGGATNEKLFFGSGTQLSVL.

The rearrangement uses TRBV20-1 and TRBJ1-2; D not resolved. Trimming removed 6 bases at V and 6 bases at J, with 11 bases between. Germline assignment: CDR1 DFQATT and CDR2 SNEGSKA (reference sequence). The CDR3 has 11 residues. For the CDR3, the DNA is TGCAGTGCCCGGGCTGCTGATGGCTACACCTTC. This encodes CSARAADGYTF.